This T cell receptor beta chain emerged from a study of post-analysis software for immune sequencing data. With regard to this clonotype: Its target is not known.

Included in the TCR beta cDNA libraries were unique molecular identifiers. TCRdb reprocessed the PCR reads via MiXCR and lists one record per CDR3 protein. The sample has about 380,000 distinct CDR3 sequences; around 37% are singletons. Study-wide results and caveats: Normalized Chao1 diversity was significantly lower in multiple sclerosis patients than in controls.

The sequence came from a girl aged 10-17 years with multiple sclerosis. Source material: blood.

CDR3 nucleotide sequence: TGTGCCAGCAGTGAAAGCGGGGAGGCCCCAGATACGCAGTATTTT. Amino acids: CASSESGEAPDTQYF. The chain uses TRBV6-1 and TRBJ2-3, with TRBD2 matching over 7 bases. With V trimmed by 2 bases and J by 4 bases, 6 bases remained unmatched. The germline CDR1 and CDR2 sequences are MNHNS and SASEGT. The CDR3 loop spans 15 amino acids.